The 10 T cell receptor beta chains below were found in one sample sequenced in a study of regulatory T cells in long-lasting Graves disease. In building TCR beta libraries, iRepertoire HTBI primers were used together with Arm-PCR of CDR3 regions. TCRdb recomputed calls from the multiplex PCR reads with MiXCR, one row per CDR3 protein. This sample has fewer than 450,000 distinct CDR3 sequences, with 23% found just once. As to time point: persistent/refractory GD, antithyroid drugs over 5 years with positive TRAb. From RNA extracted from PBMCs, the TCR library was made. This specimen consisted of peripheral blood mononuclear cells (PBMCs), obtained when the disease was refractory, from a patient treated with antithyroid drugs. Receptors originate from a female donor with Graves disease.

V usage is TRBV7-2 and J usage is TRBJ2-6, with 7 bases lining up with TRBD2. Germline V gene data show CDR1 as SGHTA and CDR2 as FQGNSA. The CDR3 totals 16 residues. V was clipped by 6 bases and J by 0 bases; unmatched bases: 5. In nucleotides, the CDR3 is TGTGCCAGCAGTACCGGGAGGCACTCTGGGGCCAACGTCCTGACTTTC. Protein product: CASSTGRHSGANVLTF.

In its sample, this clonotype was seen a few times. The rearrangement links TRBV5-1 to TRBJ1-5; D is unclear. V gave up 1 base and J gave up 9 bases, with 14 bases separating them. CDR3 length equals 14 residues. In germline, CDR1 is SGHRS, CDR2 YFSETQ. DNA for the CDR3: TGCGCCAGCAGCTTGTTGCCCCAGCGGGGGCCCCAGCATTTT. It yields the protein CASSLLPQRGPQHF.

This clonotype was found a few times. The chain employs TRBV20-1 and TRBJ1-1, with TRBD1 matching 7 bases. J gave up 3 bases and V 3 bases, and 10 bases lay outside the gene matches. Germline assignment: CDR1 DFQATT and CDR2 SNEGSKA (reference sequence). CDR3 length: 15 residues. CDR3 nucleotides: TGCAGTGCTAGGACCGACAGGGCTTTATACACTGAAGCTTTCTTT. This codes for CSARTDRALYTEAFF.

Ten or more counts support this clonotype. The rearrangement uses TRBV29-1 and TRBJ2-5; D not resolved. V lost 6 bases, J lost 2 bases, and 10 bases lay in between. Germline CDR1 SQVTM, CDR2 ANQGSEA. CDR3 size: 12 residues. CDR3 residues: CSVTGDQETQYF. CDR3 bases: TGCAGCGTAACGGGTGATCAAGAGACCCAGTACTTC.

This clonotype was observed at least ten times. The chain uses TRBV28 and TRBJ1-2; D not resolved. CDR3 length: 12 residues. Per germline, CDR1 MDHEN and CDR2 SYDVKM. The V gene lost 7 bases and the J gene lost 1 base, with 7 bases spanning the gap. CDR3 amino acids: CASTGNNYGYTF. CDR3 sequence (DNA): TGTGCCAGCACCGGGAATAACTATGGCTACACCTTC.

This clonotype was picked up many times. This sequence joins TRBV7-2 and TRBJ2-4; 11 nucleotides match TRBD2. Germline-derived CDR1 and CDR2 are SGHTA and FQGNSA. The length of the CDR3 is 21 residues. V lost 2 bases, J lost 0 bases, and 15 bases stayed unmatched. CDR3 region: CASSLRSALAGGELAKNIQYF. The CDR3 region has the DNA TGTGCCAGCAGCTTAAGATCGGCCCTAGCGGGAGGCGAACTAGCCAAAAACATTCAGTACTTC.

About this clonotype itself: A clone one base away is much larger, so this may be a read error. This chain joins TRBV7-9 and TRBJ2-6, with D perhaps matching TRBD1 or TRBD2 (5 bases each). Germline loops: CDR1 SEHNR, CDR2 FQNEAQ (reference sequence). The CDR3 is made up of 17 amino acids. The CDR3 is CASHQKRSGFGANLLTF. In DNA form, the CDR3 reads TGTGCCAGCCACCAGAAGCGGTCGGGCTTCGGGGCCAACCTCCTGACTTTC.

Note on this clonotype: One junction end does not reproduce the germline sequence, and a read error may be involved. V and J are TRBV29-1 and TRBJ2-6; weak D call: TRBD1 (5 bases). The CDR3 covers 14 residues. Germline-derived CDR1 and CDR2 are SQVTM and ANQGSEA. The CDR3 DNA follows: TGCAGCGTGGAAGTAGGGGCTGGGGCCAACGTCCTGACTTTC. Residues: CSVEVGAGANVLTF.

This clonotype has at least ten counts. V is TRBV6-1 and J is TRBJ1-5; no clear D. This CDR3 has 13 residues. V was shortened by 8 bases and J by 4 bases, with 12 bases between the two germline ends. The germline V gene encodes CDR1 MNHNS and CDR2 SASEGT. The CDR3 here is CASFAGENQPQHF. Here the CDR3 DNA reads TGTGCCAGCTTTGCAGGAGAAAATCAGCCCCAGCATTTT.

The V and J genes are TRBV7-9 and TRBJ1-1; D is unclear. Germline CDR1 reads SEHNR; CDR2 reads FQNEAQ (reference sequence). The CDR3 is 12 residues long. V lost 5 bases and J lost 6, with 10 bases in between. DNA for the CDR3: TGTGCCAGCAGCAAAGAGGTTCCTGAAGCTTTCTTT. Protein: CASSKEVPEAFF.